The rows below give T cell receptor beta chains drawn from one sample of a study of shared T cell receptors in the human thymus. TCRdb's copy holds only in-frame clones and misses some; the assay was immunoSEQ multiplex PCR. The sample gives roughly 560,000 clones, 78% of which show up once; more than 0.01% is in the top ten. A further study also used this sample, focusing on human thymus T cells.

The sequenced sample was thymocytes. These receptors came from a boy in the first two years of life with a congenital heart defect. The CDR3 runs from the conserved cysteine through the conserved F or W. D genes are given only for firm matches. Size values are once, few and many counts, or a class for expanded clones, and some rows have none.

clone_size: .; j_call: TRBJ2-7; d_call: .; v_call: TRBV7-9; cdr3_aa: CASSWRGFGLEGEQYF; cdr3_nt: TGTGCCAGCAGCTGGAGGGGCTTCGGGCTAGAGGGCGAGCAGTACTTC
clone_size: few; j_call: TRBJ2-7; d_call: .; v_call: TRBV14; cdr3_aa: CASSQEEGAGEQYF; cdr3_nt: TGTGCCAGCAGCCAAGAAGAGGGGGCGGGGGAGCAGTACTTC
clone_size: .; j_call: TRBJ2-7; d_call: .; v_call: TRBV30; cdr3_aa: CAWSGGGVRGVDEQYF; cdr3_nt: TGTGCCTGGAGTGGGGGGGGCGTGAGGGGGGTTGACGAGCAGTACTTC
clone_size: few; j_call: TRBJ2-7; d_call: TRBD1; v_call: TRBV5-4; cdr3_aa: CASRHDRGYEQYF; cdr3_nt: TGTGCCAGCAGACATGACAGGGGCTACGAGCAGTACTTC
clone_size: .; j_call: TRBJ2-5; d_call: .; v_call: TRBV9; cdr3_aa: CASSVDRAETQYF; cdr3_nt: TGTGCCAGCAGCGTAGACAGGGCGGAGACCCAGTACTTC
clone_size: .; j_call: TRBJ1-3; d_call: .; v_call: TRBV7-2; cdr3_aa: CASSLSGAASGNTIYF; cdr3_nt: TGTGCCAGCAGCTTATCTGGGGCAGCATCCGGAAACACCATATATTTT
clone_size: .; j_call: TRBJ2-5; d_call: TRBD1; v_call: TRBV29-1; cdr3_aa: CSVDAGGQETQYF; cdr3_nt: TGCAGCGTTGACGCAGGGGGCCAAGAGACCCAGTACTTC
clone_size: .; j_call: TRBJ1-2; d_call: .; v_call: TRBV5-6; cdr3_aa: CASSHDRRHYGYTF; cdr3_nt: TGTGCCAGCAGCCATGACAGGCGCCATTATGGCTACACCTTC
clone_size: .; j_call: TRBJ1-2; d_call: .; v_call: TRBV19; cdr3_aa: CASSFGSDLRGYTF; cdr3_nt: TGTGCCAGTAGCTTTGGGAGTGACCTGAGGGGCTACACCTTC
clone_size: .; j_call: TRBJ2-7; d_call: TRBD2; v_call: TRBV7-8; cdr3_aa: CASSPLSSGSSYEQYF; cdr3_nt: TGTGCCAGCAGCCCCCTCTCTAGCGGGAGCTCCTACGAGCAGTACTTC
clone_size: .; j_call: TRBJ1-5; d_call: TRBD1; v_call: TRBV19; cdr3_aa: CASSGQGRNQPQHF; cdr3_nt: TGTGCCTCCTCGGGACAGGGCCGCAATCAGCCCCAGCATTTT
clone_size: .; j_call: TRBJ2-7; d_call: .; v_call: TRBV10-1; cdr3_aa: CASSAEEKVHEQYF; cdr3_nt: TGCGCCAGCAGCGCAGAGGAGAAAGTCCACGAGCAGTACTTC
clone_size: .; j_call: TRBJ2-3; d_call: TRBD2; v_call: TRBV4-2; cdr3_aa: CASSPNETSGNSGRTDTQYF; cdr3_nt: TGTGCCAGCAGCCCAAACGAGACTAGCGGGAACTCGGGGAGGACAGATACGCAGTATTTT
clone_size: few; j_call: TRBJ2-7; d_call: TRBD2; v_call: TRBV30; cdr3_aa: CAWMAGGAAHEQYF; cdr3_nt: TGTGCCTGGATGGCGGGGGGCGCGGCCCACGAGCAGTACTTC
clone_size: once; j_call: TRBJ2-3; d_call: TRBD2; v_call: TRBV28; cdr3_aa: CASSPRFSGGGDTQYF; cdr3_nt: TGTGCCAGCAGTCCCCGTTTCAGCGGGGGGGGAGATACGCAGTATTTT
clone_size: few; j_call: TRBJ2-2; d_call: .; v_call: TRBV7-9; cdr3_aa: CASSLGFGQTNTGELFF; cdr3_nt: TGTGCCAGCAGCTTAGGATTCGGACAGACGAACACCGGGGAGCTGTTTTTT
clone_size: once; j_call: TRBJ2-4; d_call: .; v_call: TRBV30; cdr3_aa: CAWIAGSNIQYF; cdr3_nt: TGTGCCTGGATTGCGGGGTCAAACATTCAGTACTTC
clone_size: .; j_call: TRBJ2-1; d_call: .; v_call: TRBV7-2; cdr3_aa: CASSSPGDTYNEQFF; cdr3_nt: TGTGCCAGCAGTTCCCCCGGGGACACCTACAATGAGCAGTTCTTC
clone_size: .; j_call: TRBJ1-1; d_call: .; v_call: TRBV30; cdr3_aa: CAWSVEAEAFF; cdr3_nt: TGTGCCTGGAGTGTGGAGGCTGAAGCTTTCTTT
clone_size: .; j_call: TRBJ2-3; d_call: TRBD2; v_call: TRBV11-1; cdr3_aa: CASSPHGRADTDTQYF; cdr3_nt: TGTGCCAGCAGCCCCCACGGGAGGGCGGACACAGATACGCAGTATTTT
clone_size: .; j_call: TRBJ2-3; d_call: TRBD2; v_call: TRBV9; cdr3_aa: CASSTGTSGCTDTQYF; cdr3_nt: TGTGCCAGCAGCACAGGGACTAGCGGTTGCACAGATACGCAGTATTTT
clone_size: .; j_call: TRBJ2-1; d_call: TRBD2; v_call: TRBV4-1; cdr3_aa: CASSHRLAANNEQFF; cdr3_nt: TGCGCCAGCAGCCACAGACTAGCGGCAAACAATGAGCAGTTCTTC
clone_size: .; j_call: TRBJ1-5; d_call: TRBD1; v_call: TRBV28; cdr3_aa: CARYRRGPYSNQPQHF; cdr3_nt: TGTGCCAGATATCGCAGGGGGCCGTATAGCAATCAGCCCCAGCATTTT
clone_size: .; j_call: TRBJ2-4; d_call: TRBD1; v_call: TRBV11-2; cdr3_aa: CASSLVPAGGIQYF; cdr3_nt: TGTGCCAGCAGCTTAGTCCCGGCAGGGGGCATTCAGTACTTC
clone_size: once; j_call: TRBJ2-7; d_call: .; v_call: TRBV27; cdr3_aa: CASGRRPGPVSYEQYF; cdr3_nt: TGTGCCAGCGGGAGACGCCCAGGACCCGTTTCCTACGAGCAGTACTTC
clone_size: .; j_call: TRBJ1-1; d_call: TRBD1; v_call: TRBV12-5; cdr3_aa: CASGHDRDSNTEAFF; cdr3_nt: TGTGCTAGTGGCCACGACAGGGATTCGAACACTGAAGCTTTCTTT
clone_size: .; j_call: TRBJ2-5; d_call: TRBD1; v_call: TRBV4-3; cdr3_aa: CASSPLGHGTEETQYF; cdr3_nt: TGCGCCAGCAGCCCCTTGGGACACGGGACAGAGGAGACCCAGTACTTC
clone_size: .; j_call: TRBJ1-1; d_call: .; v_call: TRBV30; cdr3_aa: CAWLVRSNTEAFF; cdr3_nt: TGTGCCTGGTTGGTCAGATCGAACACTGAAGCTTTCTTT
clone_size: .; j_call: TRBJ2-7; d_call: .; v_call: TRBV27; cdr3_aa: CASSPTGNHEQYF; cdr3_nt: TGTGCCAGCAGTCCGACAGGAAACCACGAGCAGTACTTC
clone_size: .; j_call: TRBJ2-7; d_call: .; v_call: TRBV15; cdr3_aa: CATSRERDIKYEQYF; cdr3_nt: TGTGCCACCAGCAGAGAACGGGACATAAAGTACGAGCAGTACTTC
clone_size: .; j_call: TRBJ2-7; d_call: .; v_call: TRBV11-2; cdr3_aa: CASVSLVNYEQYF; cdr3_nt: TGTGCCAGCGTTAGTTTAGTCAACTACGAGCAGTACTTC
clone_size: .; j_call: TRBJ2-1; d_call: .; v_call: TRBV1; cdr3_aa: CTSSQSGLNLSYNEQFF; cdr3_nt: TGCACCAGCAGCCAATCCGGACTTAACCTATCCTACAATGAGCAGTTCTTC
clone_size: .; j_call: TRBJ1-5; d_call: TRBD1; v_call: TRBV6-5; cdr3_aa: CASSPGQGVQPQHF; cdr3_nt: TGTGCCAGCAGTCCGGGACAGGGCGTTCAGCCCCAGCATTTT
clone_size: .; j_call: TRBJ2-5; d_call: TRBD1; v_call: TRBV5-1; cdr3_aa: CASSPGQRRETQYF; cdr3_nt: TGCGCCAGCAGCCCGGGACAGCGCCGGGAGACCCAGTACTTC
clone_size: once; j_call: TRBJ1-5; d_call: TRBD1; v_call: TRBV6-5; cdr3_aa: CASSPGQGYQPQHF; cdr3_nt: TGTGCCAGCAGCCCCGGACAGGGGTATCAGCCCCAGCATTTT
clone_size: few; j_call: TRBJ2-6; d_call: TRBD1; v_call: TRBV7-9; cdr3_aa: CASWAGTGSSGANVLTF; cdr3_nt: TGTGCCAGCTGGGCCGGGACAGGGTCATCTGGGGCCAACGTCCTGACTTTC
clone_size: .; j_call: TRBJ2-1; d_call: TRBD1; v_call: TRBV7-8; cdr3_aa: CASSRARGQGRNEQFF; cdr3_nt: TGTGCCAGCAGCAGAGCCCGGGGACAGGGAAGGAATGAGCAGTTCTTC
clone_size: few; j_call: TRBJ1-1; d_call: TRBD1; v_call: TRBV12-5; cdr3_aa: CASGLHRGRFTEAFF; cdr3_nt: TGTGCTAGTGGTTTGCACAGGGGGCGCTTCACTGAAGCTTTCTTT
clone_size: .; j_call: TRBJ1-5; d_call: .; v_call: TRBV15; cdr3_aa: CATSRDGHFRNQPQHF; cdr3_nt: TGTGCCACCAGCAGAGATGGGCATTTTCGGAATCAGCCCCAGCATTTT
clone_size: .; j_call: TRBJ2-1; d_call: .; v_call: TRBV21-1; cdr3_aa: CASSKLAVF; cdr3_nt: TGTGCCAGCAGCAAATTGGCGGTCTTC
clone_size: few; j_call: TRBJ1-1; d_call: TRBD1; v_call: TRBV30; cdr3_aa: CAWGTGGEWNTEAFF; cdr3_nt: TGTGCCTGGGGGACAGGGGGCGAATGGAACACTGAAGCTTTCTTT
clone_size: .; j_call: TRBJ2-2; d_call: TRBD2; v_call: TRBV7-4; cdr3_aa: CASSLGKGRGTGELFF; cdr3_nt: TGTGCCAGCAGCTTAGGGAAGGGGAGGGGCACCGGGGAGCTGTTTTTT
clone_size: .; j_call: TRBJ2-1; d_call: TRBD2; v_call: TRBV29-1; cdr3_aa: CSVPREPSGRFNEQFF; cdr3_nt: TGCAGCGTCCCTCGGGAGCCTAGCGGGAGATTCAATGAGCAGTTCTTC
clone_size: .; j_call: TRBJ2-7; d_call: .; v_call: TRBV7-8; cdr3_aa: CASSSGLALYEQYF; cdr3_nt: TGTGCCAGCAGCTCCGGGCTAGCTCTCTACGAGCAGTACTTC
clone_size: once; j_call: TRBJ2-7; d_call: TRBD1; v_call: TRBV10-3; cdr3_aa: CAISSGQAIDYEQYF; cdr3_nt: TGTGCCATCAGTTCCGGACAGGCGATAGACTACGAGCAGTACTTC
clone_size: .; j_call: TRBJ2-7; d_call: .; v_call: TRBV28; cdr3_aa: CASSSEGGPYEQYF; cdr3_nt: TGTGCCAGCAGTTCCGAGGGAGGCCCCTACGAGCAGTACTTC
clone_size: .; j_call: TRBJ2-3; d_call: .; v_call: TRBV4-3; cdr3_aa: CASSPFRVPADTQYF; cdr3_nt: TGCGCCAGCAGCCCGTTCAGGGTCCCGGCAGATACGCAGTATTTT
clone_size: .; j_call: TRBJ1-1; d_call: .; v_call: TRBV6-1; cdr3_aa: CASRGPRNTEAFF; cdr3_nt: TGTGCCAGCCGCGGGCCCCGAAACACTGAAGCTTTCTTT
clone_size: once; j_call: TRBJ2-5; d_call: TRBD2; v_call: TRBV9; cdr3_aa: CASSAGTSGSQETQYF; cdr3_nt: TGTGCCAGCAGCGCAGGGACTAGCGGCTCCCAAGAGACCCAGTACTTC
clone_size: .; j_call: TRBJ1-1; d_call: .; v_call: TRBV27; cdr3_aa: CASSDRQNTEAFF; cdr3_nt: TGTGCCAGCAGTGATCGACAGAACACTGAAGCTTTCTTT
clone_size: .; j_call: TRBJ2-1; d_call: .; v_call: TRBV27; cdr3_aa: CASSFRDWDNNEQFF; cdr3_nt: TGTGCCAGCAGTTTCCGGGACTGGGATAACAATGAGCAGTTCTTC
clone_size: .; j_call: TRBJ2-5; d_call: TRBD1; v_call: TRBV11-3; cdr3_aa: CASSLCPLPGDSIGETQYF; cdr3_nt: TGTGCCAGCAGCTTATGTCCCCTACCCGGGGACAGTATTGGGGAGACCCAGTACTTC
clone_size: .; j_call: TRBJ2-5; d_call: TRBD2; v_call: TRBV5-6; cdr3_aa: CASSLGGGRGRLETQYF; cdr3_nt: TGTGCCAGCAGCTTAGGCGGGGGTCGCGGTCGTTTAGAGACCCAGTACTTC
clone_size: .; j_call: TRBJ2-3; d_call: TRBD2; v_call: TRBV27; cdr3_aa: CASSLSPGTSGRTDTQYF; cdr3_nt: TGTGCCAGCAGTTTATCCCCGGGGACTAGCGGACGCACAGATACGCAGTATTTT
clone_size: .; j_call: TRBJ2-7; d_call: .; v_call: TRBV30; cdr3_aa: CARSPTGGHSYEQYF; cdr3_nt: TGTGCTAGAAGTCCCACGGGGGGCCACTCCTACGAGCAGTACTTC